This TCR beta chain was recovered during a study of siplizumab effects on memory and regulatory T cells. V gave up 3 bases and J gave up 6 bases, with 11 bases separating them. The length of the CDR3 is 14 residues. Germline V lookup: CDR1 MDHEN, CDR2 SYDVKM. Profiled with immunoSEQ multiplex PCR; TCRdb holds only in-frame clones, not every one. The sample carries roughly 56,000 clones, over 90% recorded once. The TCR originated in a human donor in good health. Specimen: CD8+ T cells sorted from blood. The rearrangement joins TRBV28 to TRBJ2-2; maybe TRBD2 (5 bases). The CDR3, as DNA: TGTGCCAGCAGTTTGATGGGAGCCGCCGGGGAGCTGTTTTTT. Protein product: CASSLMGAAGELFF.